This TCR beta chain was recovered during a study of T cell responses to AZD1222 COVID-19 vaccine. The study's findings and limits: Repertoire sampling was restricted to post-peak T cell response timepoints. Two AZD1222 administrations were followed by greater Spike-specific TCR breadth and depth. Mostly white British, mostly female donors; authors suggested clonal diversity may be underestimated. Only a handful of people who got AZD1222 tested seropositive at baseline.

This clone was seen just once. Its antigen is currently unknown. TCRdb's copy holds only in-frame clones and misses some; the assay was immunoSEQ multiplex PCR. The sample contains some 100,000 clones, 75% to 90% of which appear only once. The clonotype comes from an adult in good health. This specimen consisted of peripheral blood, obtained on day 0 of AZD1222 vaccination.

The CDR3 spells CATSDTGTAATGELFF. The CDR3 DNA sequence: TGTGCCACCAGTGATACCGGGACAGCCGCCACCGGGGAGCTGTTTTTT. The J gene is TRBJ2-2, the V gene TRBV24-1, with 7 bases matching TRBD1. The V segment lost 3 bases and the J segment 4 bases; nucleotides outside the gene matches: 7. The CDR3 has 16 amino acids. Germline assignment: CDR1 KGHDR and CDR2 SFDVKD.